A single sample is the source of the 5 T cell receptor beta chains below, sequenced in a study of patients with pleural tuberculosis. MiXCR, applied by TCRdb to the reads, yields one record per CDR3 protein. The top ten clones hold around 15% of a sample with about 50,000 distinct CDR3 sequences, about 7.3% of them seen once. The receptors originated from a human donor with pleural tuberculosis.

This clonotype has a count of ten or more. The rearrangement links TRBV7-8 to TRBJ2-1; no firm D call. From germline, CDR1 is SGHVS and CDR2 FQNEAQ. The V and J ends lost 4 bases and 4 bases respectively, with 11 bases between them. The CDR3 consists of 14 residues. The CDR3 region has the DNA TGTGCCAGCAGCTCACCGACACATTACAATGAGCAGTTCTTC. This encodes CASSSPTHYNEQFF. The variable domain in full, with the rest retrieved from reference TRBV7-8 and TRBJ2-1, is GAGVSQSPRYKVAKRGQDVALRCDPISGHVSLFWYQQALGQGPEFLTYFQNEAQLDKSGLPSDRFFAERPEGSVSTLKIQRTQQEDSAVYLCASSSPTHYNEQFFGPGTRLTVL.

The sample holds many counts of this clonotype. The chain couples TRBV28 to TRBJ1-2; D is possibly TRBD1 (5 bases). Germline values: CDR1 MDHEN, CDR2 SYDVKM. The CDR3 contains 13 residues. Between the trimmed V and J ends, which lost 5 bases and 5 bases, there was a span of 12 bases. The CDR3 loop reads CASSDPGRYGYTF. CDR3 sequence (DNA): TGTGCCAGCAGTGACCCGGGACGGTATGGCTACACCTTC.

With respect to this clonotype: This may stem from a read error, because a much larger clone lies one nucleotide away. V is TRBV20-1 and J is TRBJ2-1; 8 bases line up with TRBD2. Germline lookup yields CDR1 DFQATT and CDR2 SNEGSKA (reference sequence). The CDR3 length is 17 residues. The DNA of the CDR3 is TGCAGTGCTAGGTTTTCTAGCGGGTGGAGCTCCTACAATGAGCGGTTCTTC. Its protein is CSARFSSGWSSYNERFF.

Ten or more counts support this clonotype. The chain uses TRBV20-1 and TRBJ2-1; 10 positions agree with TRBD1. This CDR3 comprises 13 residues. CDR1 DFQATT and CDR2 SNEGSKA come from the germline V gene (reference sequence). V shed 4 bases and J 7 bases; nucleotides not matched to a gene: 4. In nucleotides, the CDR3 is TGCAGTGCTACCGGGACAGGGGTTAATGAGCAGTTCTTC. Protein sequence: CSATGTGVNEQFF.

This clonotype was picked up many times. The chain links TRBV20-1 to TRBJ2-5, with D tentatively TRBD2 (5 bases). Germline V CDR1 and CDR2: DFQATT, SNEGSKA (reference sequence). The CDR3 extends over 12 amino acids. V was cut by 6 bases and J by 5 bases, with 13 bases left in between. Here the CDR3 DNA reads TGCAGTGCGCAGCGGCACGACGAGACCCAGTACTTC. Translating gives CSAQRHDETQYF.